These 28 T cell receptor beta chains were sequenced from one sample in a study of beta chain features in type 1 diabetes. The study's findings and limits: Among all four CD4+ subsets, Type 1 diabetes patients had TCRB CDR3s that were moderately but significantly shorter.

Sequenced material consisted of expressed TCRB transcripts (all of the isolated RNA was reverse transcribed). The data were produced by immunoSEQ multiplex PCR, yet TCRdb's version contains in-frame clones alone and is incomplete. The profile shows some 350,000 clones, roughly 13% of them singletons. No antigens are known for them. The sequencing sample was made of naive CD4+ T cells from blood. The source is a woman under 30 with type 1 diabetes.

This clone was observed a handful of times. The chain couples TRBV7-2 to TRBJ2-7; the match to TRBD2 covers 10 bases. V shed 5 bases, J shed 4 bases, and the junction held 11 bases outside the gene matches. Germline-derived CDR1 and CDR2 are SGHTA and FQGNSA. The CDR3 has 16 residues. The CDR3 nucleotides read TGTGCCAGCAGCAGTAGACGAGCGGGAGGGGGGTACGAGCAGTACTTC. Residues: CASSSRRAGGGYEQYF. Full variable domain (rest looked up from reference TRBV7-2 and TRBJ2-7): GAGVSQSPSNKVTEKGKDVELRCDPISGHTALYWYRQSLGQGLEFLIYFQGNSAPDKSGLPSDRFSAERTGGSVSTLTIQRTQQEDSAVYLCASSSRRAGGGYEQYFGPGTRLTVT.

This chain uses TRBV5-4 with TRBJ1-2; possible D gene TRBD1, 5 bases. This CDR3 has 13 amino acids. V was shortened by 0 bases and J by 7 bases, with 10 bases between the two germline ends. In germline, CDR1 is SGHNT, CDR2 YYREEE (reference sequence). The CDR3 sequence: CASSLGGVSGYTF. The CDR3 nucleotides read TGTGCCAGCAGCTTGGGGGGGGTTAGTGGCTACACCTTC.

The CDR3 spells CASSFLGQGETQYF. Written as DNA, the CDR3 is TGTGCCAGCAGTTTTCTTGGACAGGGAGAGACCCAGTACTTC. The chain carries TRBV28 and TRBJ2-5; 8 bases line up with TRBD1. The CDR3 is 14 residues long. V gave up 3 bases and J gave up 4 bases; unmatched junction bases: 4. CDR1 MDHEN and CDR2 SYDVKM come from the germline V gene.

This clone has only a few counts. This chain connects TRBV15 to TRBJ1-4; D is uncertain. V shed 1 base and J shed 2 bases, with 11 bases lying between them. CDR1 and CDR2 from the germline V gene are LNHNV and YYDKDF (reference sequence). This CDR3 has 16 amino acids. The chain's CDR3 is CATSRVGVATNEKLFF. The CDR3 region has the DNA TGTGCCACCAGCAGAGTTGGGGTAGCGACTAATGAAAAACTGTTTTTT.

The chain combines TRBV11-2 with TRBJ1-4; no firm D call. Trimming stripped 5 bases from V and 7 bases from J, with 11 bases between. The CDR3 covers 13 residues. Germline values: CDR1 SGHAT, CDR2 FQNNGV. CDR3 sequence reads: CASSRSEGEKLFF. In nucleotides, the CDR3 is TGTGCCAGCAGCCGATCCGAGGGTGAAAAACTGTTTTTT.

This clone was observed a handful of times. Different DNA sequences within this sample yield the same CDR3. The V and J genes are TRBV30 and TRBJ2-3; D not certain. This CDR3 region has 11 residues. Trimming cost V 0 bases and J 6 bases, with 4 bases left between them. Germline V gene data show CDR1 as GTSNPN and CDR2 as SVGIG (reference sequence). CDR3 DNA: TGTGCCTGGAGTGTACAGGATACGCAGTATTTT. This sequence encodes CAWSVQDTQYF.

The table lists this clone with a few counts. V is TRBV5-1 and J is TRBJ2-7, with 10 bases matching TRBD1. Unmatched junction bases numbered 6, after V lost 4 bases and J lost 5 bases. The CDR3 is 14 amino acids. The germline gives CDR1 SGHRS, CDR2 YFSETQ. CDR3: CASSGGQGRHEQYF. DNA for the CDR3: TGCGCCAGCAGCGGGGGACAGGGGCGGCACGAGCAGTACTTC.

This clone was picked up a small number of times. The CDR3, as DNA: TGTGCCAGCAGCTTAGGGGTCCGGACAGGGGGGGCCCAGTACTTC. Amino acids: CASSLGVRTGGAQYF. The genes are TRBV7-2 and TRBJ2-5; 10 positions agree with TRBD1. J lost 9 bases, V lost 1 base, and 8 bases had no gene match. CDR3 length: 15 amino acids. CDR1 and CDR2 (germline): SGHTA, FQGNSA.

This clone was observed a handful of times. Other DNA sequences within the sample encode an identical CDR3. The V call is TRBV5-4, the J call TRBJ1-2; no clear D gene. Germline V gene lookup returns CDR1 SGHNT and CDR2 YYREEE (reference sequence). The germline V and J ends were trimmed by 4 bases and 5 bases, with 9 bases remaining between them. The CDR3 sequence is 12 residues long. The CDR3 protein is CASSLAGYGYTF. The CDR3 DNA sequence: TGTGCCAGCAGCCTGGCCGGGTATGGCTACACCTTC.

The V call is TRBV6-5, the J call TRBJ2-7; 15 bases are shared with TRBD2. Germline trimming cut 6 bases from V and 7 bases from J; bases unmatched to any gene: 7. The CDR3 length is 15 residues. Per the germline V gene, CDR1 is MNHEY and CDR2 is SVGAGI. This CDR3 is CASSRGLAGGGEQYV. CDR3 nucleotide sequence: TGTGCCAGCAGCCGGGGACTAGCGGGAGGTGGAGAGCAGTACGTC.

This clone was observed many times. The same CDR3 also results from other DNA sequences found in this sample. The rearrangement uses TRBV30 and TRBJ1-1; D is ambiguous. V lost 0 bases and J lost 1, with 6 bases in between. The CDR3 spans 13 residues. In germline, CDR1 is GTSNPN, CDR2 SVGIG (reference sequence). CDR3 protein: CAWSVRGNTEAFF. The CDR3 region has the DNA TGTGCCTGGAGTGTACGCGGGAACACTGAAGCTTTCTTT.

This clone came up a few times. CDR3: CSIQGAYEQYF. Written as DNA, the CDR3 is TGCAGCATACAGGGGGCCTACGAGCAGTACTTC. The chain links TRBV20-1 to TRBJ2-7, with TRBD1 identical over 8 bases. In germline, CDR1 is DFQATT, CDR2 SNEGSKA (reference sequence). The CDR3 contains 11 residues.

The J gene is TRBJ2-1, the V gene TRBV5-1, with 9 bases that match TRBD1. The CDR3 is 15 residues long. The V gene's germline CDR1 is SGHRS and CDR2 YFSETQ. Trimming took 0 bases from V and 7 from J; bases not matched to a gene: 5. The CDR3 nucleotides are TGCGCCAGCAGCTTGGGGGGACAGGGAGAGAATGAGCAGTTCTTC. Translation gives CASSLGGQGENEQFF. Drawing the rest from reference TRBV5-1 and TRBJ2-1, the complete variable domain is KAGVTQTPRYLIKTRGQQVTLSCSPISGHRSVSWYQQTPGQGLQFLFEYFSETQRNKGNFPGRFSGRQFSNSRSEMNVSTLELGDSALYLCASSLGGQGENEQFFGPGTRLTVL.

The rearrangement joins TRBV7-9 to TRBJ1-1; D gene ambiguous. Germline loops: CDR1 SEHNR, CDR2 FQNEAQ (reference sequence). V lost 1 base and J lost 4, with 10 bases in between. The CDR3 has 14 residues. The CDR3 here is CASSLGSVSTEAFF. CDR3 coding DNA: TGTGCCAGCAGCTTAGGAAGTGTGAGCACTGAAGCTTTCTTT.

This clone was found a few times. The chain couples TRBV2 to TRBJ2-7; 12 positions agree with TRBD2. The CDR3 covers 15 residues. The junction had 4 bases not matched to a gene; V was cut back by 5 bases and J by 2 bases. The germline gives CDR1 SNHLY, CDR2 FYNNEI. The CDR3 DNA reads as TGTGCCAGCAGTCTGGGACTAGCGGGTCCCTACGAGCAGTACGTC. Translating it yields CASSLGLAGPYEQYV.

Only a few counts were recorded for this clone. The V and J genes are TRBV6-5 and TRBJ2-7; 7 positions agree with TRBD1. This CDR3 is built from 14 residues. Germline V gene data show CDR1 as MNHEY and CDR2 as SVGAGI. The V and J ends lost 6 bases and 0 bases, in that order; junction bases with no gene match: 5. CDR3 protein: CASSTDRASYEQYV. The CDR3 DNA reads TGTGCCAGCAGCACCGACAGGGCCTCCTACGAGCAGTACGTC.

V and J are TRBV5-1 and TRBJ1-2, with D possibly being TRBD1 (5 bases). The CDR3 consists of 13 residues. Germline assignment: CDR1 SGHRS and CDR2 YFSETQ. The V end lost 0 bases, the J end lost 3 bases, and 6 bases lay between the germline ends. Here the CDR3 DNA reads TGCGCCAGCAGCTTGGCGACAGACTATGGCTACACCTTC. The encoded protein is CASSLATDYGYTF.

The chain carries TRBV18 and TRBJ2-1; TRBD2 aligns across 8 bases. Trimming at V came to 3 bases and at J to 7 bases, leaving 8 bases not matched to a gene. The CDR3 consists of 15 residues. Per the germline V gene, CDR1 is KGHSH and CDR2 is LQKENI. In DNA, the CDR3 is TGTGCCAGCTCACCGGGCAGCGGGAGTACTAATGAGCAGTTCTTC. It codes for CASSPGSGSTNEQFF.

The chain has TRBV10-3 and TRBJ2-3; 10 bases align to TRBD2. Per the germline V gene, CDR1 is ENHRY and CDR2 is SYGVKD. This CDR3 has 16 residues. V was pared by 6 bases and J by 0 bases, with 6 bases of the junction left unmatched. CDR3 DNA sequence: TGTGCCATCAGAAAAATAGCGGGAGGAAGCACAGATACGCAGTATTTT. This sequence encodes CAIRKIAGGSTDTQYF.

V usage is TRBV12-5 and J usage is TRBJ2-1; 7 bases are a match to TRBD1. This CDR3 region has 16 residues. The germline V gene has CDR1 LGHNT and CDR2 FRNRAP. V shed 6 bases, J shed 3 bases, and the junction held 11 bases outside the gene matches. CDR3: CASGALGQNFYNEQFF. CDR3 DNA sequence: TGTGCTAGTGGCGCCCTGGGACAGAACTTCTACAATGAGCAGTTCTTC.

This clone was counted a few times. This chain uses TRBV19 with TRBJ1-1; D call uncertain. The CDR3 runs 13 residues. Trimming pared 8 bases from V and 1 base from J, leaving 11 bases between. Germline V gene data show CDR1 as LNHDA and CDR2 as SQIVND (reference sequence). CDR3 nucleotides: TGTGCCAGTGGACGGGAGAGGAACACTGAAGCTTTCTTT. The encoded protein is CASGRERNTEAFF. Full variable domain (missing parts from reference TRBV19 and TRBJ1-1): DGGITQSPKYLFRKEGQNVTLSCEQNLNHDAMYWYRQDPGQGLRLIYYSQIVNDFQKGDIAEGYSVSREKKESFPLTVTSAQKNPTAFYLCASGRERNTEAFFGQGTRLTVV.

The chain recombines TRBV6-5 with TRBJ2-1; 8 bases agree with TRBD2. CDR3 size: 14 residues. Germline loops: CDR1 MNHEY, CDR2 SVGAGI. V trimming: 4 bases; J trimming: 9 bases; junction bases outside the gene matches: 8. CDR3 nucleotide sequence: TGTGCCAGCAGTTTCCAGCGGGAGTATTTTGAGCAGTTCTTC. This translates into CASSFQREYFEQFF.

This clone has more than one count but fewer than ten. The rearrangement joins TRBV7-8 to TRBJ2-1; a possible D gene is TRBD2 (6 bases). The CDR3 length is 16 residues. Germline V gene sequence: CDR1 SGHVS, CDR2 FQNEAQ. V was trimmed by 4 bases and J by 3 bases, leaving 16 bases between them. The CDR3 region has the DNA TGTGCCAGCAGCTCGATGGACTACATTAACTACAATGAGCAGTTCTTC. It codes for CASSSMDYINYNEQFF.

This clone was detected only a few times. V usage is TRBV19 and J usage is TRBJ1-5; TRBD1 agrees at 8 bases. The CDR3 has 16 residues. Germline values: CDR1 LNHDA, CDR2 SQIVND (reference sequence). V gave up 6 bases and J gave up 0 bases; unmatched junction bases: 7. Written as DNA, the CDR3 is TGTGCCAGTAGCGACAGGGGCCTCGCTAGCAATCAGCCCCAGCATTTT. This sequence encodes CASSDRGLASNQPQHF.

The chain combines TRBV19 with TRBJ2-7; a possible D gene is TRBD2 (7 bases). Trimming removed 3 bases from V and 5 bases from J, with 17 bases in between. CDR1 and CDR2 from the germline V gene are LNHDA and SQIVND (reference sequence). This CDR3 comprises 15 residues. In DNA, the CDR3 is TGTGCCAGTAGTATGGCGGGGGCTTCTATGAACGAGCAGTACTTC. Its translation is CASSMAGASMNEQYF.

Only a few counts were recorded for this clone. The chain couples TRBV18 to TRBJ2-1; 9 nucleotides line up with TRBD1. Germline CDR1 and CDR2: KGHSH and LQKENI. The CDR3 covers 15 residues. J was trimmed by 10 bases and V by 0 bases; bases with no gene match: 7. As DNA, the CDR3 is TGTGCCAGCTCACCACCGGGACAGGGTTCTGGGGAGCAGTTCTTC. The encoded protein is CASSPPGQGSGEQFF.

This clone turned up a few times. The rearrangement joins TRBV10-3 to TRBJ2-1, with TRBD2 identical over 14 bases. The CDR3 loop spans 17 amino acids. Germline V lookup: CDR1 ENHRY, CDR2 SYGVKD. Losses at the gene ends were 2 bases for V and 6 bases for J; bases not matched to a gene: 6. The CDR3 sequence: CAISEQPGTSGSNEQFF. The CDR3 DNA sequence: TGTGCCATCAGTGAGCAGCCCGGGACTAGCGGGAGCAATGAGCAGTTCTTC.

There are a few counts of this clone. This chain connects TRBV5-1 to TRBJ2-1; 8 bases line up with TRBD2. Germline V gene data show CDR1 as SGHRS and CDR2 as YFSETQ. The CDR3 runs to 14 residues. J was trimmed by 6 bases and V by 3 bases; bases with no gene match: 5. The CDR3 nucleotides are TGCGCCAGCAGCTCGGGGGGGCTCGGCAATGAGCAGTTCTTC. Its protein product is CASSSGGLGNEQFF.